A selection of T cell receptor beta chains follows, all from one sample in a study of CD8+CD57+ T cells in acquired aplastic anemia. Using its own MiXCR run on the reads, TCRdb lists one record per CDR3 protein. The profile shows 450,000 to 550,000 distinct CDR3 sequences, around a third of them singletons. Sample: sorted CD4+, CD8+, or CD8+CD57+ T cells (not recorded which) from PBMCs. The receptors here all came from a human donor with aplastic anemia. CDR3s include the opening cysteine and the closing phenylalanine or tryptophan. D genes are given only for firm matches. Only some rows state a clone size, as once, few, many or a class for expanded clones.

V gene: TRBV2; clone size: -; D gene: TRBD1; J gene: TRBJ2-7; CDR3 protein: CASSEPGIVGQGSSYEQYF; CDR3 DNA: TGTGCCAGCAGTGAACCGGGTATAGTGGGACAGGGGAGCTCCTACGAGCAGTACTTC
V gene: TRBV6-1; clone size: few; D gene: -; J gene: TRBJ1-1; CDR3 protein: CASRRQTMNTEAFF; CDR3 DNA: TGTGCCAGCAGGAGACAGACGATGAACACTGAAGCTTTCTTT
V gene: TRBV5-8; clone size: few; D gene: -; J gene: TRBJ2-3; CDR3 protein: CASSLGTGRGSGTDTQYF; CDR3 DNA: TGTGCCAGCAGCTTGGGGACTGGTAGGGGGAGCGGGACAGATACGCAGTATTTT
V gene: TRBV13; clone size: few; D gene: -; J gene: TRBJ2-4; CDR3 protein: CASSNLWGERAKNIQYF; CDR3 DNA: TGTGCCAGCAGCAACTTATGGGGAGAGAGGGCCAAAAACATTCAGTACTTC
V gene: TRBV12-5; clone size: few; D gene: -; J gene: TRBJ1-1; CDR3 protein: CASGTNTMWDGNTEAFF; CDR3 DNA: TGTGCTAGTGGTACAAATACTATGTGGGACGGGAACACTGAAGCTTTCTTT
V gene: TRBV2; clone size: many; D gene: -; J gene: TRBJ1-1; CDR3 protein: CASIEELNTEAFF; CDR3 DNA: TGTGCCAGCATCGAGGAATTGAACACTGAAGCTTTCTTT
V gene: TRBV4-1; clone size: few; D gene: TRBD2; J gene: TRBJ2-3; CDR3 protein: CASSRSKLAGTDTQYF; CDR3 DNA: TGCGCCAGCAGCCGCTCTAAACTAGCGGGCACAGATACGCAGTATTTT
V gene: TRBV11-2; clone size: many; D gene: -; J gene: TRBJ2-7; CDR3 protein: CASSLERLTYEQYF; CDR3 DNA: TGTGCCAGCAGCTTAGAACGGTTAACCTACGAGCAGTACTTC
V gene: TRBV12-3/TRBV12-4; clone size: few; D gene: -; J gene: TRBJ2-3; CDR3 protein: CASTRGGPARVDTQYF; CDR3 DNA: TGTGCCAGCACACGCGGTGGGCCAGCAAGGGTAGATACGCAGTATTTT
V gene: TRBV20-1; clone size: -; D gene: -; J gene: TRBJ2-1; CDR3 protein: CSARDAEGSGDEQFF; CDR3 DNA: TGCAGTGCTAGAGATGCGGAGGGCTCGGGCGATGAGCAGTTCTTC
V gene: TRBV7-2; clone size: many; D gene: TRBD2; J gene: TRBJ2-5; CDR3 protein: CASSQRLAGQETQYF; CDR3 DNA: TGTGCCAGCAGCCAACGACTAGCGGGCCAAGAGACCCAGTACTTC
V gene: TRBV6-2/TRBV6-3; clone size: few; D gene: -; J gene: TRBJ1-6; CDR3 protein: CASSYASTSPSSYNSPLHF; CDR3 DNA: TGTGCCAGCAGTTACGCTTCCACGAGCCCAAGCTCCTATAATTCACCCCTCCACTTT
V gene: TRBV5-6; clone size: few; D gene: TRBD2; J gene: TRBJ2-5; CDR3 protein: CASTLLAGVRETQYF; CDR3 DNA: TGTGCCAGCACCCTCCTAGCGGGAGTCCGGGAGACCCAGTACTTC
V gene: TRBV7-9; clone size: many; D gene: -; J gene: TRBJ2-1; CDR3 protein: CASSLVYNEQFF; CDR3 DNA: TGTGCCAGCAGCTTAGTTTACAATGAGCAGTTCTTC
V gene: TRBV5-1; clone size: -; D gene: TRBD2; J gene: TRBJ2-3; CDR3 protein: CASSLEGNSGGDTQYF; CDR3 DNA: TGCGCCAGCAGCTTGGAGGGTAATAGCGGGGGAGATACGCAGTATTTT
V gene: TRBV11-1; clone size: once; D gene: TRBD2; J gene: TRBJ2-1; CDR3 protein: CASILAGDSYNERFF; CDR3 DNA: TGTGCCAGCATTCTAGCGGGAGATTCCTACAATGAGCGGTTCTTC
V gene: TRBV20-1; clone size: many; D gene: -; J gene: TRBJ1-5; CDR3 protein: CSAGRGPGNQPQHF; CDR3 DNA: TGCAGTGCGGGACGGGGACCGGGCAATCAGCCCCAGCATTTT
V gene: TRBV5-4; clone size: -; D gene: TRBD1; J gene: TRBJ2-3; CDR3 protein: CASSLTGAGADTQYF; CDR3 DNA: TGTGCCAGCAGCTTAACAGGGGCCGGGGCAGATACGCAGTATTTT
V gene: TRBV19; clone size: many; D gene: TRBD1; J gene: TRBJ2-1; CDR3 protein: CASSHLGQGNEQFF; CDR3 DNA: TGTGCCAGTAGTCACCTGGGACAGGGCAATGAGCAGTTCTTC
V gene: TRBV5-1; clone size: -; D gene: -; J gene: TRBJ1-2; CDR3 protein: CASSLDVQSTYYGYTF; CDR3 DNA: TGCGCCAGCAGCTTGGACGTACAGTCCACATACTATGGCTACACCTTC
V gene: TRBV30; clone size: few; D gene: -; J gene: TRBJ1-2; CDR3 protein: CAWSVGPTRTTPLYGYTF; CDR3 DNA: TGTGCCTGGAGTGTGGGCCCGACACGAACAACCCCACTCTATGGCTACACCTTC
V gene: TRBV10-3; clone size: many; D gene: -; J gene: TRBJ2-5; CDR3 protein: CAISGDNVQTQYF; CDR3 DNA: TGTGCCATCAGTGGGGACAATGTTCAGACCCAGTACTTC
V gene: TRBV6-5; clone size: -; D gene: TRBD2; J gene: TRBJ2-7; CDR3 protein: CASSTTSGSLYEQYF; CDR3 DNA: TGTGCCAGCAGTACGACTAGCGGGAGTCTGTACGAGCAGTACTTC
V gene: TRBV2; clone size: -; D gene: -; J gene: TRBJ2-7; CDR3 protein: CASSASSGAPSYEQYF; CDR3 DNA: TGTGCCAGCAGTGCATCCTCGGGGGCTCCGTCCTACGAGCAGTACTTC
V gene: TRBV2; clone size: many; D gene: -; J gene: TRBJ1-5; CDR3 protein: CASTQGHLSNQPQHF; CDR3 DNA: TGTGCCAGCACCCAGGGACACCTCAGCAATCAGCCCCAGCATTTT
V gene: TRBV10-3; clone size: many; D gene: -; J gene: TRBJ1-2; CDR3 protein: CAIRIDRIGYTF; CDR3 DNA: TGTGCCATCAGAATCGACAGAATCGGCTACACCTTC
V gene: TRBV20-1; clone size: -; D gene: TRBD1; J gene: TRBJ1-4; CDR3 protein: CSAQNGQGGEKLFF; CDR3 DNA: TGCAGTGCTCAAAACGGACAGGGAGGCGAAAAACTGTTTTTT
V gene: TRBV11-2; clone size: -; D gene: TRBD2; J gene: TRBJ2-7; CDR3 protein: CASSPLIGGVRYEQYF; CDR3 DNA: TGTGCCAGCAGCCCCCTTATTGGGGGGGTGCGGTACGAGCAGTACTTC